These 15 T cell receptor beta chains share one sample of origin, sequenced in a study of T cells after yellow fever vaccination. TCRdb processed the 5' RACE reads anew with MiXCR; each CDR3 protein has one entry. The sample lists some 200,000 distinct CDR3 sequences; 8% to 13% were seen once. Here the sequenced sample was CD8+ T cells sorted from PBMCs, taken 15 days after the yellow fever booster vaccination. The receptors stem from a man between 18 and 29 years old who received the YFV17D yellow fever vaccine.

This clonotype has a handful of counts. The V gene is TRBV12-3 or TRBV12-4, the J gene TRBJ2-3; TRBD2 matches 9 bases. Unmatched junction bases numbered 4, after V lost 4 bases and J lost 5 bases. The CDR3 spans 14 residues. This CDR3 is CASSYSGGRDTQYF. The CDR3 DNA is TGTGCCAGCAGTTATAGCGGGGGCAGAGATACGCAGTATTTT.

This clonotype appeared a few times. The J gene is TRBJ1-1, the V gene TRBV5-1; TRBD1 aligns across 7 bases. The length of the CDR3 is 12 residues. Germline trimming cut 7 bases from V and 1 base from J; bases unmatched to any gene: 1. Per germline, CDR1 SGHRS and CDR2 YFSETQ. CDR3 coding DNA: TGCGCCAGCGGGACAGAGAACACTGAAGCTTTCTTT. This codes for CASGTENTEAFF.

This sequence joins TRBV4-3 and TRBJ2-5, with D possibly matching TRBD2 (6 bases). The germline gives CDR1 LGHNA, CDR2 YSLEER. The CDR3 spans 16 residues. V dropped 0 bases and J dropped 2 bases, with 13 bases sitting between them. The CDR3 DNA reads as TGCGCCAGCAGCCAAGATGGAACTAGCAGACAAGAGACCCAGTACTTC. It codes for CASSQDGTSRQETQYF.

The chain uses TRBV6-5 and TRBJ2-3; 11 bases match TRBD2. The germline CDR1 and CDR2 sequences are MNHEY and SVGAGI. Trimming at V came to 5 bases and at J to 6 bases, leaving 16 bases not matched to a gene. CDR3 length: 18 residues. This CDR3 reads CASSHPGTSGTFGDTQYF. The CDR3 DNA reads TGTGCCAGCAGTCACCCTGGGACTAGCGGAACCTTTGGGGATACGCAGTATTTT.

The rearrangement joins TRBV28 to TRBJ2-6, with 8 bases matching TRBD1. Per the germline V gene, CDR1 is MDHEN and CDR2 is SYDVKM. Trimming took 5 bases from V and 2 from J; bases not matched to a gene: 11. CDR3 size: 18 residues. This chain's CDR3 is CASSPHPGTGTGANVLTF. CDR3 sequence (DNA): TGTGCCAGCAGTCCCCATCCCGGGACAGGAACTGGGGCCAACGTCCTGACTTTC. Full variable domain (rest looked up from reference TRBV28 and TRBJ2-6): DVKVTQSSRYLVKRTGEKVFLECVQDMDHENMFWYRQDPGLGLRLIYFSYDVKMKEKGDIPEGYSVSREKKERFSLILESASTNQTSMYLCASSPHPGTGTGANVLTFGAGSRLTVL.

The chain recombines TRBV6-5 with TRBJ1-2; the D is unclear. From germline, CDR1 is MNHEY and CDR2 SVGAGI. The ends were cut back, 2 bases at V and 0 bases at J, with 7 bases in the middle. This CDR3 has 14 amino acids. The CDR3 spells CASSYGSTNYGYTF. The CDR3 DNA sequence: TGTGCCAGCAGTTACGGGTCCACTAACTATGGCTACACCTTC.

The V and J genes are TRBV5-5 and TRBJ2-7; D may correspond to TRBD1 or TRBD2 (5 bases each). Trimming removed 0 bases from V and 4 bases from J, with 11 bases in between. The CDR3 loop spans 14 amino acids. CDR1 is SGHKS and CDR2 is YYEKEE in the germline V gene (reference sequence). The CDR3, as DNA: TGTGCCAGCAGCTTGGAGGGGACCCTTTACGAGCAGTACTTC. It is translated as CASSLEGTLYEQYF.

Only a few counts were recorded for this clonotype. The chain carries TRBV6-2 or TRBV6-3 and TRBJ1-2; no clear D gene. Germline lookup yields CDR1 MNHEY and CDR2 SVGEGT. This CDR3 is built from 11 residues. V dropped 0 bases and J dropped 9 bases, with 5 bases sitting between them. CDR3 region: CASSYSRSYTF. For the CDR3, the DNA is TGTGCCAGCAGTTACTCGCGGAGCTACACCTTC.

This chain links TRBV7-9 with TRBJ1-2; D is unresolved. CDR3 size: 16 residues. The germline V and J ends were trimmed by 3 bases and 4 bases, with 18 bases remaining between them. CDR1 is SEHNR and CDR2 is FQNEAQ in the germline V gene (reference sequence). CDR3 in DNA: TGTGCCAGCAGCTTCCACAAGGGAATGGACCTCTATGGCTACACCTTC. This codes for CASSFHKGMDLYGYTF.

The rearrangement joins TRBV5-5 to TRBJ1-5; TRBD1 matches at 10 bases. J gave up 4 bases and V 2 bases, and 9 bases lay outside the gene matches. The germline CDR1 and CDR2 sequences are SGHKS and YYEKEE (reference sequence). The CDR3 runs to 17 residues. The CDR3: CASSLRGGTGANQPQHF. Written as DNA, the CDR3 is TGTGCCAGCAGCTTAAGAGGAGGGACAGGGGCTAATCAGCCCCAGCATTTT.

This rearrangement joins TRBV4-1 to TRBJ2-5; TRBD1 is a possible D gene (5 bases). V was cut by 3 bases and J by 2 bases, with 13 bases left in between. The CDR3 length is 15 residues. Germline V lookup: CDR1 MGHRA, CDR2 YSYEKL. CDR3 nucleotides: TGCGCCAGCAGCCAGGAGATTCGACAGCAAGAGACCCAGTACTTC. This translates into CASSQEIRQQETQYF.

This clonotype has more than one count but fewer than ten. CDR3 coding DNA: TGCGCCAGCAGCCAAGTCGGGGGCACCGGGGAGCTGTTTTTT. It translates to CASSQVGGTGELFF. The chain recombines TRBV4-1 with TRBJ2-2; TRBD2 might be the D (6 bases). Per the germline V gene, CDR1 is MGHRA and CDR2 is YSYEKL. The germline V and J ends were trimmed by 1 base and 4 bases, with 7 bases remaining between them. The CDR3 covers 14 residues.

The J gene is TRBJ1-1, the V gene TRBV27; 8 bases match TRBD1. V was pared by 6 bases and J by 4 bases, with 7 bases of the junction left unmatched. Germline V lookup: CDR1 MNHEY, CDR2 SMNVEV (reference sequence). The CDR3 is made up of 14 amino acids. CDR3: CASSTPTGVTEAFF. CDR3 DNA: TGTGCCAGCAGCACTCCGACAGGGGTCACTGAAGCTTTCTTT.

CDR3 nucleotides: TGTGCCATCAGTGAGTCGGCTAATCCGCCGGCCAACGTCCTGACTTTC. Translated, it gives CAISESANPPANVLTF. This sequence joins TRBV10-3 and TRBJ2-6; no definite D call. This CDR3 has 16 residues. The germline V gene has CDR1 ENHRY and CDR2 SYGVKD. The ends were cut back, 0 bases at V and 6 bases at J, with 12 bases in the middle.

This chain links TRBV28 with TRBJ1-2, with no clear D. Germline V gene lookup returns CDR1 MDHEN and CDR2 SYDVKM. Trimming left V 6 bases short and J 8 bases short, with 22 bases between. The CDR3 contains 15 residues. This CDR3 reads CASRLIPREGQGYTF. DNA of the CDR3: TGTGCCAGCAGACTAATCCCCCGGGAGGGTCAAGGCTACACCTTC.